These 5 T cell receptor beta chains were all obtained from the same sample, sequenced in a study of T cell repertoires in cytomegalovirus infection. One entry per CDR3 protein results from TCRdb running MiXCR on the reads. The repertoire holds approximately 730,000 distinct CDR3 sequences, with approximately 32% as singletons. No cognate antigen is known for these TCRs. The material sequenced was cultured CD8+ T cells from PBMCs, taken from culture after CMV antigen stimulation. The origin of the receptors is a human donor in good health (CMV status not recorded). Some clones in this sample may be carry-over from other donors' samples.

This clonotype was found many times. The genes are TRBV7-2 and TRBJ2-5, with TRBD2 identical over 7 bases. The CDR3 is 15 residues long. Germline trimming cut 4 bases from V and 7 bases from J; bases unmatched to any gene: 12. Germline CDR1 SGHTA, CDR2 FQGNSA. DNA for the CDR3: TGTGCCAGCAGCTCTCGACTAGCTCCCGAGGGGACCCAGTACTTC. This sequence encodes CASSSRLAPEGTQYF.

The chain is built from TRBV25-1 and TRBJ2-7; the D is unclear. CDR1 is MGHDK, CDR2 SYGVNS, per germline. The CDR3 runs 14 residues. The V gene lost 4 bases and the J gene lost 3 bases, with 13 bases spanning the gap. CDR3 amino acids: CASSVGQQNYEQYF. The CDR3 bases are TGTGCCAGCAGTGTCGGGCAGCAAAACTACGAGCAGTACTTC.

Only a few counts were recorded for this clonotype. The genes are TRBV7-6 and TRBJ1-1; perhaps TRBD1 as D (5 bases). The CDR3 runs 17 residues. The germline gives CDR1 SGHVS, CDR2 FNYEAQ. Trimming took off 3 bases at V and 0 bases at J, with 17 bases between the two ends. CDR3 sequence reads: CASSFGQVGDMNTEAFF. As DNA, the CDR3 is TGTGCCAGCAGCTTTGGGCAGGTGGGGGATATGAACACTGAAGCTTTCTTT.

The chain uses TRBV29-1 and TRBJ2-3, with D hard to call. The V end lost 6 bases, the J end lost 4 bases, and 8 bases lay between the germline ends. CDR1 SQVTM and CDR2 ANQGSEA come from the germline V gene. The CDR3 is 11 amino acids. CDR3: CSVETADTQYF. The CDR3 bases are TGCAGCGTCGAAACGGCAGATACGCAGTATTTT.

The chain couples TRBV25-1 to TRBJ1-1; the D is unclear. The CDR3 contains 11 residues. Germline V gene lookup returns CDR1 MGHDK and CDR2 SYGVNS. V shed 7 bases and J shed 11 bases, with 14 bases lying between them. The CDR3 spells CASIGRVGAFF. As DNA, the CDR3 is TGTGCCAGCATCGGACGGGTCGGGGCTTTCTTT.